This T cell receptor (beta chain) was observed in a study of OX40 agonist ivuxolimab in advanced cancers. Background on the whole study: The costimulatory receptor OX40 (CD134) was targeted by ivuxolimab, a fully human IgG2 agonistic monoclonal antibody. The monotherapy dose-escalation portion (N ≈ 55 patients) of the phase I ivuxolimab trial is reported in the paper. The point of sequencing TCRbeta in the periphery was to test whether ivuxolimab changed TCR sequence diversity and drove clonal T-cell expansion. In the dose-escalation cohort, around four fifths of patients were male, and the mean age was roughly 60 years with a range of 23 to 79. Partial responses were achieved by three dose-escalation patients, of whom one had hepatocellular carcinoma and two had cutaneous melanoma. Patients were allowed to have had prior anti-PD-1, anti-PD-L1 or anti-CTLA-4 therapy, and 40% of the dose-escalation patients had previously received checkpoint inhibitors. Among the roughly 52 dose-escalation patients, around 19 had hepatocellular carcinoma, roughly 15 melanoma, 9 renal cell carcinoma and 9 head and neck cancer. Intravenous ivuxolimab was administered to patients every 2 weeks at six dose levels: 0.01, 0.1, 0.3, 1.5, 3 and 10 mg/kg. What the study reported, not specific to this receptor: Low levels of normalized T-cell clonal expansion were also seen in some nonresponding patients. In partial responders in the 0.1-3.0 mg/kg groups, normalized peripheral clonal expansion was found to be among the lowest, especially among CD8+ T cells. After ivuxolimab, more expanded clones were found on average in CD8+ T cells than in CD4+ T cells. The antigen specificity of the clonally expanded peripheral T cells was not determined. At doses of 0.1 to 3.0 mg/kg, clonal expansion of both CD4+ and CD8+ blood T cells was observed from baseline to week 6.

Trimming costs V 0 bases and J 1 base, and their ends lie 10 bases apart. Inclusive of the bounding cysteine and phenylalanine, the CDR3 is 16 residues long. Of all the DNA, just the CDR3 is kept, 48 bases in frame from base 1. From the germline V gene, CDR1 is SGDLS and CDR2 is YYNGEE. Patients with autoimmune disease history or receiving systemic immunosuppression were excluded from the trial. Peripheral blood for TCR sequencing was collected from all dose cohorts at baseline, on cycle 4 day 1, and on cycle 7 day 1. The samples were taken from a phase I, first-in-human, multicenter, open-label dose-escalation trial of ivuxolimab. Adults with locally advanced or metastatic melanoma, renal cell, hepatocellular, or head and neck squamous cell carcinoma were enrolled in the trial. Before TCR sequencing, CD4+ T cells and CD8+ T cells were sorted from peripheral blood as separate populations. To sequence the TCRbeta CDR3 region, genomic DNA was isolated from the sorted cells. TCRbeta CDR3 regions were sequenced using the immunoSEQ Assay. Here the immuneACCESS table is served through TCRdb, limited to in-frame sequences with V and J called. Missing clones are a known gap in these copies; in checked studies unresolved V genes cover under half, and the rest lacks a known reason. Present in this sample are about 79,000 clones, roughly 80% of which were seen just once. The ten largest make up around 4.2% of the sample.

A word on this clone: There is no known antigen for this receptor. Base quality data are lacking; no much larger clone is found one base away.

This receptor was taken from an adult with an advanced solid tumor such as melanoma, head and neck, liver or kidney cancer. The chain is encoded by TRBV9 joined to TRBJ2-2; matching of 6 bases hints at TRBD1 as the D gene. The sequences come from CD4+ or CD8+ T cells sorted from blood, collected in a trial of the OX40 agonist ivuxolimab. The encoded CDR3 is CASSVETGQNTGELFF. The nucleotide sequence reads TGTGCCAGCAGCGTAGAAACAGGGCAGAACACCGGGGAGCTGTTTTTT. This CDR3, with the reference TRBV9 and TRBJ2-2 proteins standing in past its ends, gives the full variable domain DSGVTQTPKHLITATGQRVTLRCSPRSGDLSVYWYQQSLDQGLQFLIQYYNGEERAKGNILERFSAQQFPDLHSELNLSSLELGDSALYFCASSVETGQNTGELFFGEGSRLTVL.